Listed below are T cell receptor beta chains from one sample, sequenced in a study of EBV T-cell therapy then PD-1 blockade in nasopharyngeal carcinoma. Data came from immunoSEQ multiplex PCR; TCRdb stores just in-frame clones and leaves some out. The repertoire has under 20,000 clones, around 82% of them found once; the top ten carry around 30%. No cognate antigen is known for these TCRs. The specimen comprised CD8+ T cells from blood, sampled at roughly day 35 from a patient whose treatment included autologous EBV-specific T cells and nivolumab. These receptors originate from a man aged 35 to 55 with nasopharyngeal carcinoma. Both conserved end residues are part of each CDR3. D genes are given only for firm matches. Size is stated for part of the rows, as once, few or many counts, or as a class when the clone is expanded.

d_call	v_call	j_call	clone_size	cdr3_aa	cdr3_nt
TRBD2	TRBV6-6	TRBJ2-1	-	CASSPTNPGLAGNEQFF	TGTGCCAGCAGTCCCACGAACCCGGGACTAGCGGGCAATGAGCAGTTCTTC
-	TRBV19	TRBJ2-3	-	CASSIKGRGTDTQYF	TGTGCCAGTAGTATTAAGGGGAGAGGGACAGATACGCAGTATTTT
-	TRBV2	TRBJ1-5	once	CASSEGGPNQPQHF	TGTGCCAGCAGTGAAGGGGGCCCAAATCAGCCCCAGCATTTT
-	TRBV25-1	TRBJ2-1	-	CASSELGRGHEQFF	TGTGCCAGCAGTGAATTAGGGAGGGGGCACGAGCAGTTCTTC
TRBD1	TRBV6-5	TRBJ1-2	medium-sized	CASMSGGYGYTF	TGTGCCAGCATGTCAGGGGGCTATGGCTACACCTTC
-	TRBV7-6	TRBJ1-1	-	CASSSYLSFGQAFF	TGTGCCAGCAGCTCGTACCTGTCGTTCGGCCAAGCTTTCTTT
-	TRBV4-3	TRBJ2-6	-	CASSQDRGTGANVLTF	TGCGCCAGCAGCCAAGATCGGGGAACCGGGGCCAACGTCCTGACTTTC
-	TRBV7-9	TRBJ1-3	-	CASRLDPGRSPGNTIYF	TGTGCCAGCAGGCTAGACCCGGGCCGGAGCCCTGGAAACACCATATATTTT
TRBD1	TRBV30	TRBJ1-6	-	CAWSVPGQGFYNSPLHF	TGTGCCTGGAGTGTCCCGGGACAGGGGTTCTATAATTCACCCCTCCACTTT
-	TRBV19	TRBJ1-5	-	CASNGAGDQPQHF	TGTGCCAGTAATGGGGCAGGAGATCAGCCCCAGCATTTT
-	TRBV30	TRBJ1-2	-	CAWSVSPIYGYTF	TGTGCCTGGAGTGTATCGCCCATATATGGCTACACCTTC
-	TRBV9	TRBJ1-4	once	CASSPFSGEKLFF	TGTGCCAGCAGCCCCTTCTCCGGAGAAAAACTGTTTTTT
-	TRBV16	TRBJ2-5	-	CASSQPDLHQNQETQYF	TGTGCCAGCAGCCAACCTGACTTGCATCAGAACCAAGAGACCCAGTACTTC
-	TRBV9	TRBJ1-4	-	CASSVDGFNEKLFF	TGTGCCAGCAGCGTAGACGGTTTTAATGAAAAACTGTTTTTT
TRBD1	TRBV5-4	TRBJ2-7	-	CASSFLGTGVNYEQYF	TGTGCCAGCAGCTTCCTCGGGACAGGGGTAAATTACGAGCAGTACTTC
-	TRBV9	TRBJ2-3	-	CASSVEGLGVSTDTQYF	TGTGCCAGCAGCGTAGAGGGACTTGGGGTTAGCACAGATACGCAGTATTTT
-	TRBV6-5	TRBJ2-7	-	CASSRTGSYEQYF	TGTGCCAGCAGTCGGACGGGCTCCTACGAGCAGTACTTC
-	TRBV27	TRBJ1-1	-	CASMGHRYAFF	TGTGCCAGCATGGGACACCGTTACGCTTTCTTT
-	TRBV27	TRBJ2-5	-	CASSKGETQYF	TGTGCCAGCAGTAAGGGGGAGACCCAGTACTTC
TRBD2	TRBV5-1	TRBJ2-3	-	CASSLVLAGGKDTQYF	TGCGCCAGCAGCTTGGTCCTAGCGGGGGGGAAAGATACGCAGTATTTT
-	TRBV4-3	TRBJ1-2	-	CASSQGEAAYYGYTF	TGCGCCAGCAGCCAAGGCGAAGCAGCCTACTATGGCTACACCTTC
TRBD1	TRBV7-9	TRBJ1-2	-	CASSSPSDRVSGYTF	TGTGCCAGCAGCTCCCCGTCTGACAGGGTGTCTGGCTACACCTTC
-	TRBV21-1	TRBJ1-5	-	CASSKERHLGNQPQHF	TGTGCCAGCAGCAAAGAACGACACCTTGGCAATCAGCCCCAGCATTTT
-	TRBV10-1	TRBJ2-7	few	CASSHHGGTPYEQYF	TGCGCCAGCAGTCATCATGGGGGGACTCCCTACGAGCAGTACTTC
-	TRBV5-4	TRBJ2-2	-	CASSLLSGELFF	TGTGCCAGCAGCTTGTTGTCCGGGGAGCTGTTTTTT
TRBD2	TRBV7-6	TRBJ2-3	-	CASSLAAGGLIADTQYF	TGTGCCAGCAGCTTAGCGGCGGGGGGGCTAATCGCAGATACGCAGTATTTT
-	TRBV19	TRBJ1-2	-	CASSPHRTANYGYTF	TGTGCCAGTAGTCCCCATCGGACGGCTAACTATGGCTACACCTTC
-	TRBV27	TRBJ2-3	-	CASSPAGAKGTDTQYF	TGTGCCAGCAGTCCCGCGGGGGCCAAGGGCACAGATACGCAGTATTTT
TRBD2	TRBV7-2	TRBJ2-3	once	CASSSRLAGGTQYF	TGTGCCAGCAGCTCCCGACTAGCGGGGGGGACGCAGTATTTT
TRBD2	TRBV11-3	TRBJ2-3	-	CASSSTLAGERDTQYF	TGTGCCAGCAGCTCAACTCTAGCGGGGGAACGAGATACGCAGTATTTT
-	TRBV6-5	TRBJ1-1	-	CASSYSINRLSAEAFF	TGTGCCAGCAGTTACTCGATAAACAGGTTGAGCGCTGAAGCTTTCTTT
-	TRBV15	TRBJ1-1	-	CATSRDSPNTEAFF	TGTGCCACCAGCAGAGATTCCCCGAACACTGAAGCTTTCTTT
-	TRBV14	TRBJ2-7	once	CASSSGRYWEQYF	TGTGCCAGCAGCAGCGGAAGGTATTGGGAGCAGTACTTC
TRBD1	TRBV10-1	TRBJ1-1	-	CASSGTIGTGMNTEAFF	TGCGCCAGCAGTGGCACTATCGGGACAGGGATGAACACTGAAGCTTTCTTT
TRBD1	TRBV4-3	TRBJ1-2	-	CASSYLPGQGANGYTF	TGCGCCAGCAGCTACCTTCCGGGACAGGGGGCAAATGGCTACACCTTC
-	TRBV4-3	TRBJ2-7	-	CASSQDLTDSYEQYF	TGCGCCAGCAGCCAAGATCTTACAGACTCCTACGAGCAGTACTTC
-	TRBV11-3	TRBJ2-7	-	CASSLEGGYEQYF	TGTGCCAGCAGCTTAGAAGGGGGCTACGAGCAGTACTTC
TRBD1	TRBV13	TRBJ2-4	-	CASSVTYRGTQYF	TGTGCCAGCAGCGTCACCTACAGGGGGACTCAGTACTTC
-	TRBV27	TRBJ2-5	-	CASSSQETQYF	TGTGCCAGCAGTTCGCAAGAGACCCAGTACTTC
-	TRBV6-6	TRBJ2-7	-	CASSPGTAYEQYF	TGTGCCAGCAGCCCGGGTACGGCCTACGAGCAGTACTTC
TRBD1	TRBV14	TRBJ1-1	few	CASSQQGALNTEAFF	TGTGCCAGCAGCCAACAGGGGGCCCTGAACACTGAAGCTTTCTTT
-	TRBV6-5	TRBJ1-4	-	CASSYSDRYEKLFF	TGTGCCAGCAGTTACTCGGACAGATATGAAAAACTGTTTTTT
TRBD1	TRBV27	TRBJ2-4	-	CASSWTGGAGIQYF	TGTGCCAGCAGTTGGACAGGGGGCGCGGGCATTCAGTACTTC
TRBD2	TRBV15	TRBJ2-1	once	CATSAWASGGVNNEQFF	TGTGCCACCAGCGCTTGGGCAAGCGGGGGGGTAAACAATGAGCAGTTCTTC
-	TRBV4-1	TRBJ2-7	-	CASSQGEGRYEQYF	TGCGCCAGCAGCCAAGGAGAGGGTCGGTACGAGCAGTACTTC
TRBD2	TRBV2	TRBJ2-7	-	CASSGRVSGGYEQYF	TGTGCCAGCAGTGGGCGGGTCAGCGGGGGGTACGAGCAGTACTTC
TRBD2	TRBV9	TRBJ2-1	-	CATSPSGGATEQFF	TGTGCCACCTCCCCCAGCGGGGGGGCGACTGAGCAGTTCTTC
TRBD2	TRBV6-1	TRBJ2-3	-	CASSELAEGTDTQYF	TGTGCCAGCAGTGAACTAGCGGAGGGTACAGATACGCAGTATTTT
-	TRBV5-8	TRBJ1-5	-	CASGASVLSGPHQPQHF	TGTGCCAGCGGAGCTTCGGTCTTATCAGGCCCCCATCAGCCCCAGCATTTT
TRBD2	TRBV30	TRBJ2-7	-	CAWSRGESDEQYF	TGTGCCTGGAGTCGGGGGGAGAGCGACGAGCAGTACTTC
-	TRBV3-1/TRBV3-2	TRBJ2-2	once	CASSQVLSTGHLTGELFF	TGTGCCAGCAGCCAAGTGTTATCCACGGGACACCTGACCGGGGAGCTGTTTTTT
-	TRBV9	TRBJ1-2	-	CASSVYPSYGYTF	TGTGCCAGCAGCGTATATCCGTCCTATGGCTACACCTTC
TRBD1	TRBV2	TRBJ2-4	-	CASRTGQGNIQYF	TGTGCCAGCAGGACGGGACAGGGAAACATTCAGTACTTC
-	TRBV19	TRBJ2-1	-	CASSSIHNEQFF	TGTGCCAGTAGCTCGATTCACAATGAGCAGTTCTTC
-	TRBV30	TRBJ1-5	-	CAWSPGDSNQPQHF	TGTGCCTGGAGTCCTGGGGACTCCAACCAGCCCCAGCATTTT
-	TRBV6-5	TRBJ2-2	-	CASRVPGTHTGELFF	TGTGCCAGCAGGGTTCCAGGGACCCACACCGGGGAGCTGTTTTTT
TRBD1	TRBV9	TRBJ1-5	-	CASSPWTGGQPQHF	TGTGCCAGCAGCCCGTGGACAGGAGGTCAGCCCCAGCATTTT